Presented here are 25 T cell receptor beta chains from one specimen sequenced in a study of CD8+ T cells in alopecia areata. The treatment was: oral pan-JAK inhibitor, 5-10 mg twice daily. RNA, once extracted, was reverse transcribed into cDNA for use as the sequencing template. The assay was immunoSEQ multiplex PCR, and TCRdb's table has in-frame clones only and misses some. The sample carries roughly 98,000 clones, 60% to 75% recorded once. Sequencing was performed on CD8+ T cells sorted from blood, taken at week 4, from a patient treated with tofacitinib. These receptors all come from a human donor with alopecia areata.

The chain recombines TRBV5-1 with TRBJ1-1, with D unresolved. Germline V gives CDR1 SGHRS, CDR2 YFSETQ. V lost 0 bases and J lost 1, with 7 bases in between. The length of the CDR3 is 14 residues. CDR3 DNA sequence: TGCGCCAGCAGCTTGGGGTTTTGGAACACTGAAGCTTTCTTT. This gives the protein CASSLGFWNTEAFF. The whole variable domain, remainder taken from reference TRBV5-1 and TRBJ1-1, is KAGVTQTPRYLIKTRGQQVTLSCSPISGHRSVSWYQQTPGQGLQFLFEYFSETQRNKGNFPGRFSGRQFSNSRSEMNVSTLELGDSALYLCASSLGFWNTEAFFGQGTRLTVV.

This chain joins TRBV2 and TRBJ2-3; TRBD2 agrees at 11 bases. The CDR3 loop spans 16 amino acids. The junction had 7 bases not matched to a gene; V was cut back by 4 bases and J by 4 bases. From germline, CDR1 is SNHLY and CDR2 FYNNEI. The chain's CDR3 is CASSGVAGGLADTQYF. The CDR3 nucleotides are TGTGCCAGCAGTGGGGTAGCGGGGGGGCTGGCAGATACGCAGTATTTT.

This clone was seen a handful of times. The CDR3 here is CASSELAGGNRELFF. The CDR3 coding sequence is TGCGCCAGCAGCGAGTTAGCGGGGGGCAACCGGGAGCTGTTTTTT. This sequence joins TRBV4-3 and TRBJ2-2; the match to TRBD2 covers 10 bases. CDR3 length equals 15 residues. The germline V gene encodes CDR1 LGHNA and CDR2 YSLEER. V dropped 5 bases and J dropped 9; count of bases not matched to a gene: 9.

V usage is TRBV15 and J usage is TRBJ2-7; 7 bases match TRBD1. Per the germline V gene, CDR1 is LNHNV and CDR2 is YYDKDF (reference sequence). The length of the CDR3 is 15 residues. J lost 2 bases, V lost 3 bases, and 7 bases had no gene match. CDR3 sequence: CATSRTGQLPYEQYF. For the CDR3, the DNA is TGTGCCACCAGCAGGACGGGACAGCTCCCCTACGAGCAGTACTTC.

J is TRBJ2-7 and V is TRBV29-1; tentative D call: TRBD1 (5 bases). CDR1 SQVTM and CDR2 ANQGSEA come from the germline V gene. CDR3 length: 11 residues. Deletions cut 4 bases from V and 7 bases from J, with 11 bases between. The DNA of the CDR3 is TGCAGCGTTGTATTAGGGGAAGAGCAGTACTTC. Translation gives CSVVLGEEQYF.

The chain links TRBV4-3 to TRBJ1-2; TRBD1 is a possible D gene (5 bases). Germline V gene lookup returns CDR1 LGHNA and CDR2 YSLEER. This CDR3 spans 16 amino acids. V was clipped by 1 base and J by 7 bases, with 19 bases between them. The CDR3 region is CASSQGGNSGERGYTF. The CDR3 DNA follows: TGCGCCAGCAGCCAAGGGGGGAACAGTGGAGAGCGTGGCTACACCTTC.

This clone has just a few counts. The V and J genes are TRBV4-1 and TRBJ2-6; 8 nucleotides align to TRBD2. The V gene end was trimmed by 1 base and the J gene end by 2 bases; junction bases not matched to a gene: 13. The V gene's germline CDR1 is MGHRA and CDR2 YSYEKL. The CDR3 covers 20 residues. This CDR3 is CASSQVPPWAGGAGANVLTF. The CDR3 DNA sequence: TGCGCCAGCAGCCAAGTCCCTCCGTGGGCGGGAGGCGCTGGGGCCAACGTCCTGACTTTC.

The CDR3 here is CAISEDRGRPFQETQYF. DNA for the CDR3: TGTGCCATCAGTGAGGATAGGGGGCGACCGTTTCAAGAGACCCAGTACTTC. The rearrangement links TRBV10-3 to TRBJ2-5, with 7 bases that match TRBD1. CDR1 is ENHRY and CDR2 is SYGVKD in the germline V gene. This CDR3 region has 17 residues. V was clipped by 2 bases and J by 2 bases; unmatched bases: 11.

This clone was recorded a few times. This chain links TRBV5-1 with TRBJ2-7; TRBD1 agrees at 8 bases. Germline V gene data show CDR1 as SGHRS and CDR2 as YFSETQ. The CDR3 has 16 amino acids. The trim removed 4 bases at V and 4 bases at J, leaving 13 bases unmatched. CDR3 in amino acids: CASSHDRGRLPYEQYF. As DNA, the CDR3 is TGCGCCAGCAGCCACGACAGGGGCCGTCTTCCGTACGAGCAGTACTTC.

The genes are TRBV5-6 and TRBJ2-5, with a tentative D call TRBD1 (5 bases). V lost 0 bases to trimming and J lost 2 bases, with 14 bases between them. Germline-derived CDR1 and CDR2 are SGHDT and YYEEEE. The CDR3 runs to 16 residues. CDR3 sequence reads: CASSLAQAGWQETQYF. The CDR3 DNA reads as TGTGCCAGCAGCTTGGCCCAGGCAGGGTGGCAAGAGACCCAGTACTTC.

In this sample, this clone turned up a few times. The chain is built from TRBV19 and TRBJ2-2; 14 positions agree with TRBD2. The CDR3 extends over 17 amino acids. From germline, CDR1 is LNHDA and CDR2 SQIVND (reference sequence). J gave up 4 bases and V 8 bases, and 9 bases lay outside the gene matches. In DNA form, the CDR3 reads TGTGCCAGTCAATCCGGGACTAGCGGGAGTGGCACCGGGGAGCTGTTTTTT. Amino acids: CASQSGTSGSGTGELFF.

This rearrangement joins TRBV5-1 to TRBJ2-2, with D unclear. V was shortened by 0 bases and J by 2 bases, with 5 bases between the two germline ends. The CDR3 is 14 amino acids. CDR1 and CDR2 (germline): SGHRS, YFSETQ. For the CDR3, the DNA is TGCGCCAGCAGCTTGGGGGTTAACACCGGGGAGCTGTTTTTT. As protein: CASSLGVNTGELFF.

This chain links TRBV7-9 with TRBJ1-4; maybe TRBD1 (5 bases). The germline V gene has CDR1 SEHNR and CDR2 FQNEAQ (reference sequence). CDR3 length: 13 residues. V gave up 8 bases and J gave up 7 bases, with 14 bases separating them. CDR3 protein: CASRLRGSEKLFF. DNA of the CDR3: TGTGCCAGCCGATTGCGGGGGTCTGAAAAACTGTTTTTT.

The rearrangement uses TRBV29-1 and TRBJ2-5, with D unclear. CDR3 length equals 12 residues. V lost 7 bases to trimming and J lost 7 bases, with 16 bases between them. Germline loops: CDR1 SQVTM, CDR2 ANQGSEA. Here the CDR3 reads CSAEEPPATQYF. The CDR3 DNA reads as TGCAGCGCCGAGGAGCCCCCGGCGACCCAGTACTTC.

The chain carries TRBV5-1 and TRBJ2-3; tentative D call: TRBD2 (6 bases). The length of the CDR3 is 14 residues. Trimming cost V 3 bases and J 6 bases, with 14 bases left between them. Germline assignment: CDR1 SGHRS and CDR2 YFSETQ. CDR3 residues: CASSYVGGSDTQYF. The CDR3 region has the DNA TGCGCCAGCAGCTATGTGGGGGGATCCGATACGCAGTATTTT.

The V and J genes are TRBV29-1 and TRBJ1-2, with D possibly matching TRBD1 (6 bases). Germline loops: CDR1 SQVTM, CDR2 ANQGSEA. This CDR3 is built from 13 residues. V was shortened by 5 bases and J by 3 bases, with 13 bases between the two germline ends. Written as DNA, the CDR3 is TGCAGCGTTTTGACAGGTTCCTACTATGGCTACACCTTC. Translation gives CSVLTGSYYGYTF.

The V call is TRBV29-1, the J call TRBJ2-6, with 7 bases that match TRBD1. Germline trimming cut 6 bases from V and 4 bases from J; bases unmatched to any gene: 6. This CDR3 is 14 amino acids long. Looked up from germline, CDR1 is SQVTM and CDR2 is ANQGSEA. The CDR3 coding sequence is TGCAGCGTGCAGACAGGGCCCGGGGCCAACGTCCTGACTTTC. This encodes CSVQTGPGANVLTF.

This chain uses TRBV7-8 with TRBJ2-7; TRBD2 agrees at 10 bases. Per the germline V gene, CDR1 is SGHVS and CDR2 is FQNEAQ. Losses at the gene ends were 5 bases for V and 3 bases for J; bases not matched to a gene: 13. The CDR3 consists of 17 residues. CDR3 sequence (DNA): TGTGCCAGCAGCACCTACCGGAGAGCGGGAGGGGTCTACGAGCAGTACTTC. This gives the protein CASSTYRRAGGVYEQYF.

The J gene is TRBJ1-6, the V gene TRBV6-5; no clear D. Trimming cost V 6 bases and J 8 bases, with 14 bases left between them. This CDR3 region has 14 residues. Germline CDR1 and CDR2: MNHEY and SVGAGI. The chain's CDR3 is CASSKRTVDSPLHF. The CDR3 coding sequence is TGTGCCAGCAGCAAAAGGACGGTGGATTCACCCCTCCACTTT.

V is TRBV6-5 and J is TRBJ2-5, with 11 bases identical to TRBD2. Germline V gives CDR1 MNHEY, CDR2 SVGAGI. The CDR3 covers 15 residues. With 6 bases clipped from V and 1 base from J, the junction kept 4 bases outside the gene matches. CDR3 DNA sequence: TGTGCCAGCAGCCCTGGGACTAGCGGCCAAGAGACCCAGTACTTC. As protein: CASSPGTSGQETQYF.

This chain uses TRBV6-5 with TRBJ2-3; D might be TRBD1 or TRBD2, each matching 5 bases. V lost 0 bases and J lost 3, with 10 bases in between. This CDR3 has 15 residues. Germline CDR1 is MNHEY and CDR2 is SVGAGI. The CDR3, as DNA: TGTGCCAGCAGTTACTCTGGGGGAGTGACAGATACGCAGTATTTT. It encodes CASSYSGGVTDTQYF.

The CDR3 nucleotides are TGCGCCAGCAGCCAATCTCCGGGACAGGGGGGAGAGACCCAGTACTTC. Encoded protein: CASSQSPGQGGETQYF. This chain joins TRBV4-1 and TRBJ2-5, with TRBD1 matching 11 bases. This CDR3 spans 16 amino acids. Germline values: CDR1 MGHRA, CDR2 YSYEKL. Unmatched junction bases numbered 6, after V lost 2 bases and J lost 4 bases.

This sequence joins TRBV18 and TRBJ2-7; tentatively, D is TRBD1 (6 bases). Germline V gives CDR1 KGHSH, CDR2 LQKENI. CDR3 size: 13 residues. V lost 3 bases and J 2 bases, leaving 8 bases between the germline ends. CDR3 DNA: TGTGCCAGCTCACCGGACAGCGCCTACGAGCAGTACTTC. Translation: CASSPDSAYEQYF.

CDR3 in DNA: TGCAGCGTACTGACAGGGGGCAGCGAGCAGTACTTC. Its translation is CSVLTGGSEQYF. The genes are TRBV29-1 and TRBJ2-7; 10 nucleotides align to TRBD1. Germline V CDR1 and CDR2: SQVTM, ANQGSEA. V shed 6 bases and J 6 bases; nucleotides not matched to a gene: 5. The CDR3 loop spans 12 amino acids.

The chain is built from TRBV14 and TRBJ1-2, with D maybe TRBD1 (5 bases). The CDR3 length is 15 residues. V lost 0 bases and J 6 bases, leaving 14 bases between the germline ends. Germline CDR1 is SGHDN and CDR2 is FVKESK. CDR3 region: CASSQDLGDPNGYTF. The DNA of the CDR3 is TGTGCCAGCAGCCAAGATCTTGGGGACCCCAATGGCTACACCTTC. The full variable domain, rest sourced from reference TRBV14 and TRBJ1-2, is EAGVTQFPSHSVIEKGQTVTLRCDPISGHDNLYWYRRVMGKEIKFLLHFVKESKQDESGMPNNRFLAERTGGTYSTLKVQPAELEDSGVYFCASSQDLGDPNGYTFGSGTRLTVV.